The clone carrying this T cell receptor (beta chain) was seen a handful of times. Its cognate antigen is unknown. Unique molecular identifiers featured in each of the TCR beta cDNA libraries. In TCRdb, the PCR reads were re-called with MiXCR into one record per CDR3 protein. In the table there are approximately 440,000 distinct CDR3 sequences, 40% to 55% of which are singletons. These data originate in a study of post-analysis software for immune sequencing data. Across the study: Recorded subtypes: relapsing-remitting, secondary progressive, progressive-relapsing; some patients unannotated. Study outcomes and limitations: Compared with controls, patients showed significantly lower normalized Chao1 diversity. Same-batch preparations were strongly co-clustered by F measure.

The source material was blood. The receptor comes from a girl aged 10 to 17 with multiple sclerosis.

The DNA of the CDR3 is TGTGCCAGCACCCAATATAGCTGGTCGGGAGGGCCTCGTACCTACGAGCAGTACTTC. Translated: CASTQYSWSGGPRTYEQYF. The chain uses TRBV12-3 or TRBV12-4 and TRBJ2-7, with TRBD2 matching 8 bases. The CDR3 spans 19 residues. With V trimmed by 7 bases and J by 2 bases, 22 bases remained unmatched.